One sample yielded the 20 T cell receptor beta chains listed below, sequenced in a study of shared clonotypes between healthy human individuals. Positive CCR7 selection of CD45RO-negative cells yielded the naive CD8 cells, and terminally differentiated effector memory CD45RA+ cells were excluded. Libraries were prepared by immunoSEQ multiplex PCR; TCRdb keeps only in-frame clonotypes and omits some of them. The profile shows about 800,000 clones, 96% of them singletons. Source material: naive CD8+ T cells sorted from blood. These receptors originate from a young man in good health.

The chain combines TRBV4-1 with TRBJ1-5, with a tentative D call TRBD1 (5 bases). The CDR3 runs to 15 residues. V lost 1 base and J 2 bases, leaving 9 bases between the germline ends. Germline V lookup: CDR1 MGHRA, CDR2 YSYEKL. CDR3 bases: TGCGCCAGCAGCCAAGCCGACAGCGGCAATCAGCCCCAGCATTTT. As protein: CASSQADSGNQPQHF.

The CDR3 DNA reads as TGTGCCAGCAGATCCAGTGGGGAAGCTGAGCAGTTCTTC. This gives the protein CASRSSGEAEQFF. This chain joins TRBV11-3 and TRBJ2-1, with no clear D. Per germline, CDR1 SGHNT and CDR2 YENEEA. V was cut by 6 bases and J by 9 bases, with 15 bases left in between. The CDR3 covers 13 residues. Full variable domain (outside the CDR3, taken from reference TRBV11-3 and TRBJ2-1): EAGVVQSPRYKIIEKKQPVAFWCNPISGHNTLYWYLQNLGQGPELLIRYENEEAVDDSQLPKDRFSAERLKGVDSTLKIQPAELGDSAVYLCASRSSGEAEQFFGPGTRLTVL.

The rearrangement joins TRBV28 to TRBJ2-1; no definite D call. CDR3 length: 18 amino acids. The V end lost 4 bases, the J end lost 3 bases, and 22 bases lay between the germline ends. Germline CDR1 and CDR2: MDHEN and SYDVKM. The CDR3 reads CASSSAHRLSKFYNEQFF. CDR3 nucleotide sequence: TGTGCCAGCAGTTCTGCTCACAGACTGTCGAAATTCTACAATGAGCAGTTCTTC. Complete variable domain (other parts from reference TRBV28 and TRBJ2-1): DVKVTQSSRYLVKRTGEKVFLECVQDMDHENMFWYRQDPGLGLRLIYFSYDVKMKEKGDIPEGYSVSREKKERFSLILESASTNQTSMYLCASSSAHRLSKFYNEQFFGPGTRLTVL.

J is TRBJ1-1 and V is TRBV7-6; perhaps TRBD1 as D (5 bases). The CDR3 has 13 residues. CDR1 and CDR2 from the germline V gene are SGHVS and FNYEAQ. Trimming took 5 bases from V and 11 from J, leaving 18 bases between them. The CDR3 DNA reads TGTGCCAGCAGCCCTACTACAGGTCCCTCGGCTTTCTTT. The encoded protein is CASSPTTGPSAFF.

The V gene is TRBV5-6, the J gene TRBJ2-7; TRBD1 matches 10 bases. Losses at the gene ends were 2 bases for V and 5 bases for J; bases not matched to a gene: 4. Germline V gives CDR1 SGHDT, CDR2 YYEEEE. The length of the CDR3 is 14 residues. The CDR3 protein is CASSFRDRGHEQYF. The CDR3 DNA reads TGTGCCAGCAGCTTCCGGGACAGGGGCCACGAGCAGTACTTC. Supplemented by reference TRBV5-6 and TRBJ2-7, the full variable domain reads DAGVTQSPTHLIKTRGQQVTLRCSPKSGHDTVSWYQQALGQGPQFIFQYYEEEERQRGNFPDRFSGHQFPNYSSELNVNALLLGDSALYLCASSFRDRGHEQYFGPGTRLTVT.

This chain connects TRBV27 to TRBJ2-7, with 7 bases matching TRBD1. Germline CDR1 reads MNHEY; CDR2 reads SMNVEV (reference sequence). This CDR3 is 16 amino acids long. The J segment lost 0 bases and the V segment lost 3 bases, leaving 8 bases of the junction unmatched. The CDR3 coding sequence is TGTGCCAGCAGTTTCGACATGGGACAGTCCTCCTACGAGCAGTACTTC. This translates into CASSFDMGQSSYEQYF.

The V gene is TRBV27, the J gene TRBJ1-5; D ambiguous. This CDR3 has 16 residues. Germline CDR1 is MNHEY and CDR2 is SMNVEV (reference sequence). Trimming removed 2 bases at V and 4 bases at J, with 15 bases between. The CDR3 DNA is TGTGCCAGCAGTTTAGTGGAACCTATGGGAAATCAGCCCCAGCATTTT. Translated: CASSLVEPMGNQPQHF.

This rearrangement joins TRBV7-9 to TRBJ2-1, with D uncertain. The CDR3 runs to 14 residues. V was clipped by 5 bases and J by 4 bases, with 12 bases between them. CDR1 and CDR2 (germline): SEHNR, FQNEAQ (reference sequence). CDR3: CASSPLGVYNEQFF. CDR3 nucleotides: TGTGCCAGCAGCCCCCTCGGCGTTTACAATGAGCAGTTCTTC. Combining the CDR3 with reference TRBV7-9 and TRBJ2-1 gives the whole variable domain DTGVSQNPRHKITKRGQNVTFRCDPISEHNRLYWYRQTLGQGPEFLTYFQNEAQLEKSRLLSDRFSAERPKGSFSTLEIQRTEQGDSAMYLCASSPLGVYNEQFFGPGTRLTVL.

This clone was found once. The gene calls are TRBV7-9 and TRBJ2-4, with 8 bases fitting TRBD1. The CDR3 runs 14 residues. V shed 4 bases, J shed 5 bases, and the junction held 4 bases outside the gene matches. The germline CDR1 and CDR2 sequences are SEHNR and FQNEAQ (reference sequence). The CDR3 protein is CASSYSTGENIQYF. For the CDR3, the DNA is TGTGCCAGCAGCTACTCGACAGGGGAAAACATTCAGTACTTC.

The genes are TRBV27 and TRBJ2-7, with 10 bases aligning to TRBD2. The V gene end was trimmed by 7 bases and the J gene end by 6 bases; junction bases not matched to a gene: 9. The CDR3 is 14 residues long. From germline, CDR1 is MNHEY and CDR2 SMNVEV (reference sequence). The CDR3 nucleotides are TGTGCCAGCACCCCTAGCGGGAGCGACGGCGAGCAGTACTTC. Its translation: CASTPSGSDGEQYF.

A word on this clone: Distinct nucleotide sequences in the sample also encode this CDR3. The genes are TRBV25-1 and TRBJ2-1; D possibly corresponds to TRBD2 (5 bases). The CDR3 is made up of 15 amino acids. The germline V and J ends were trimmed by 4 bases and 4 bases, with 14 bases remaining between them. The germline V gene has CDR1 MGHDK and CDR2 SYGVNS. Written as DNA, the CDR3 is TGTGCCAGCAGTGCTGGGCTAGCAGATTACAATGAGCAGTTCTTC. As protein: CASSAGLADYNEQFF.

This chain links TRBV15 with TRBJ1-1; TRBD1 might be the D (6 bases). CDR1 is LNHNV and CDR2 is YYDKDF in the germline V gene (reference sequence). V was pared by 4 bases and J by 1 base, with 16 bases between. The CDR3 length is 16 residues. This chain's CDR3 is CATSNRPGQTNTEAFF. The DNA for the CDR3 is TGTGCCACCAGCAATAGGCCGGGACAAACGAACACTGAAGCTTTCTTT.

In this sample, this clone turned up once. The chain uses TRBV7-9 and TRBJ2-7; D gene unclear. Germline assignment: CDR1 SEHNR and CDR2 FQNEAQ (reference sequence). The V and J ends lost 6 bases and 3 bases respectively, with 9 bases between them. The CDR3 is 12 amino acids. CDR3 DNA sequence: TGTGCCAGCAGGGCCGAGAACTACGAGCAGTACTTC. It yields the protein CASRAENYEQYF.

This chain links TRBV4-3 with TRBJ1-4; no definite D call. Trimming shortened V by 2 bases and J by 2 bases, and 18 bases separated the two germline ends. Germline V lookup: CDR1 LGHNA, CDR2 YSLEER. CDR3 length equals 18 residues. CDR3 sequence (DNA): TGCGCCAGCAGCCAATTTATTCCGAGGATGGGGACTAATGAAAAACTGTTTTTT. Residues: CASSQFIPRMGTNEKLFF.

CDR3 loop: CASNERGTSGMVSTDTQYF. In DNA form, the CDR3 reads TGTGCCAGCAACGAACGGGGGACTAGCGGGATGGTTAGCACAGATACGCAGTATTTT. The chain links TRBV2 to TRBJ2-3, with 13 bases fitting TRBD2. The germline CDR1 and CDR2 sequences are SNHLY and FYNNEI. The trim removed 7 bases at V and 0 bases at J, leaving 13 bases unmatched. The CDR3 totals 19 residues.

The gene calls are TRBV7-9 and TRBJ2-6, with 8 positions matching TRBD1. Germline CDR1 SEHNR, CDR2 FQNEAQ (reference sequence). V lost 5 bases, J lost 0 bases, and 9 bases stayed unmatched. This CDR3 comprises 18 residues. Written as DNA, the CDR3 is TGTGCCAGCAGCGCCCGGGACAGGAAATTCTCTGGGGCCAACGTCCTGACTTTC. Translation gives CASSARDRKFSGANVLTF.

This chain uses TRBV5-5 with TRBJ2-7; D might be TRBD1 or TRBD2, each matching 6 bases. Trimming stripped 4 bases from V and 5 bases from J, with 22 bases between. The CDR3 loop spans 16 amino acids. CDR1 and CDR2 from the germline V gene are SGHKS and YYEKEE (reference sequence). CDR3 protein: CASSLPWAGQFDEQYF. DNA of the CDR3: TGTGCCAGCAGCCTCCCGTGGGCGGGACAATTCGACGAGCAGTACTTC.

The chain joins TRBV11-3 to TRBJ2-1; either TRBD1 or TRBD2 may fit D (5 bases each). There are 13 residues in the CDR3. V was cut by 3 bases and J by 10 bases, with 13 bases left in between. Germline V gene data show CDR1 as SGHNT and CDR2 as YENEEA. CDR3 protein: CASSFGTLAEQFF. The CDR3 DNA is TGTGCCAGCAGCTTCGGGACCCTAGCAGAGCAGTTCTTC.

The chain employs TRBV7-3 and TRBJ2-2; either TRBD1 or TRBD2 may supply D (5 bases each). The CDR3 covers 15 residues. V was clipped by 1 base and J by 6 bases, with 12 bases between them. Germline V CDR1 and CDR2: SGHTA, FQGTGA. For the CDR3, the DNA is TGTGCCAGCAGCTTAAACCAGGGAGCGTCCGGGGAGCTGTTTTTT. Translation gives CASSLNQGASGELFF.

The rearrangement links TRBV12-5 to TRBJ2-5; D call uncertain. This CDR3 is 12 amino acids long. Trimming stripped 3 bases from V and 2 bases from J, with 4 bases between. CDR1 and CDR2 from the germline V gene are LGHNT and FRNRAP. The CDR3 spells CASGFGQETQYF. CDR3 DNA sequence: TGTGCTAGTGGTTTCGGGCAAGAGACCCAGTACTTC.